This TCR beta chain was retrieved from a study of cytomegalovirus exposure and HLA in healthy donors. Looking at the study overall: Earlier work reported 100 million to 130 million unique TCR beta sequences from 180 million or so T cells. Study outcomes and limitations: In vitro, three CMV-associated chains proved specific for CMV antigens. Being indistinguishable, some V segments were excluded, TRBV6-2 and TRBV6-3 among them.

Use of 60 Vbeta and 13 Jbeta primers characterized the PCR. Repertoires were generated with immunoSEQ multiplex PCR, while TCRdb's copy carries only in-frame clones and drops some. The data show about 90,000 clones, 65% to 85% seen once. The ends were cut back, 3 bases at V and 9 bases at J, with 12 bases in the middle. The CDR3 contains 13 residues. Germline V gives CDR1 SGHTA, CDR2 FQGTGA. On this clone: No antigen is known for it.

The TCR was taken from a man aged 30 to 39 in good health and CMV-seronegative. This chain links TRBV7-3 with TRBJ1-5; D possibly corresponds to TRBD1 (5 bases). The sequencing input was PBMCs. CDR3 amino acids: CASSLGEGTPQHF. The CDR3 DNA reads TGTGCCAGCAGCTTGGGGGAGGGAACGCCCCAGCATTTT.